This T cell receptor (beta chain) was sequenced for a study of cytomegalovirus exposure and HLA in healthy donors. The donors were part of the validation cohort, which consisted of about 130 subjects and was separate from the first cohort of 600 to 850 subjects. Profiled with immunoSEQ multiplex PCR; TCRdb holds only in-frame clones, not every one. The sample lists around 230,000 clones; approximately 86% were seen once. General study points: The investigators catalogued 150 to 200 TCR beta chains as cytomegalovirus-associated. Most TCR sequences were rare, but some public TCRs occurred in many donors.

CDR1 is SGHRS, CDR2 YFSETQ, per germline. The V and J ends lost 2 bases and 0 bases respectively, with 8 bases between them. The CDR3 is 14 residues long. The sample holds one count of this clone. Its specificity is not known. The source is a woman aged 30 to 39 in good health and CMV-seropositive. The specimen sequenced was PBMCs. This rearrangement joins TRBV5-1 to TRBJ2-5; D possibly corresponds to TRBD1 (5 bases). CDR3 coding DNA: TGCGCCAGCAGCTTCTCAGGGAACCAAGAGACCCAGTACTTC. Translation gives CASSFSGNQETQYF.